A single T cell receptor (beta chain) is shown here with its context. Per the germline V gene, CDR1 is LGHDT and CDR2 is YNNKEL (reference sequence). The CDR3 is made up of 14 amino acids. The V end lost 1 base, the J end lost 5 bases, and 9 bases lay between the germline ends. This entry comes from a study of T cell responses to AZD1222 COVID-19 vaccine. Assay used: immunoSEQ multiplex PCR; TCRdb lists only in-frame clones, some missing. The sample includes 50,000 to 60,000 clones, over 70% seen only once; the top ten take about 15%. This sequence joins TRBV3-1 (or the pseudogene TRBV3-2) and TRBJ2-1, with D possibly being TRBD2 (5 bases). This sequence originates from an adult in good health. Specimen: peripheral blood, collected on day 0 of AZD1222 vaccination. The CDR3 region is CASSQGTEHNEQFF. CDR3 sequence (DNA): TGTGCCAGCAGCCAAGGGACTGAACACAATGAGCAGTTCTTC.